This T cell receptor beta chain was observed in a study of blood T cell repertoires in COVID-19. The wider study: Acute and convalescent COVID-19 specimens originated in the United States, Italy and Spain.

Participant age was 18 to 89 years, and participants resided in approximately 24 US areas. Membership in each cohort depended on participant-reported clinical history. Trimming took off 2 bases at V and 2 bases at J, with 19 bases between the two ends. Germline-derived CDR1 and CDR2 are SGHRS and YFSETQ. CDR3 length: 17 amino acids. As processed by the authors: Reference gene primer amplification gave estimated nucleated cell counts. Clones were read by immunoSEQ multiplex PCR, and TCRdb kept only the in-frame ones, dropping some. The V and J calls and clone size come from that table; D and trimming were worked out from the DNA. The data contain about half a million clones, roughly nine tenths of them singletons.

The specimen was PBMCs or T cells enriched from blood (not recorded which). The sequence came from an older woman who had recovered from COVID-19. The chain employs TRBV5-1 and TRBJ2-5; D gene unclear. The CDR3 here is CASSFLSRVLTQETQYF. For the CDR3, the DNA is TGCGCCAGCAGCTTCCTTTCCCGGGTTCTCACACAAGAGACCCAGTACTTC.